A single sample is the source of the 25 T cell receptor beta chains below, sequenced in a study of early T cells in non-severe SARS-CoV-2 infection. TCRdb re-analysed the 5' RACE reads in MiXCR, keeping a single row per CDR3 protein. The table shows 100,000 to 140,000 distinct CDR3 sequences, with more than 9.5% occurring only once. The sequencing input was whole blood. The origin of the receptors is an adult who was a healthcare worker with PCR-confirmed SARS-CoV-2 infection or an uninfected control (not recorded which).

This clonotype was seen at least ten times. The chain recombines TRBV2 with TRBJ2-6; no firm D call. Looked up from germline, CDR1 is SNHLY and CDR2 is FYNNEI. V was clipped by 8 bases and J by 2 bases, with 10 bases between them. The CDR3 extends over 14 amino acids. CDR3 amino acids: CASRTGPGANVLTF. CDR3 nucleotides: TGTGCCAGCCGCACGGGTCCTGGGGCCAACGTCCTGACTTTC.

This clonotype was seen many times. This chain connects TRBV7-8 to TRBJ1-1; D is unresolved. Trimming stripped 5 bases from V and 4 bases from J, with 14 bases between. The CDR3 has 14 residues. The germline V gene encodes CDR1 SGHVS and CDR2 FQNEAQ. For the CDR3, the DNA is TGTGCCAGCAGCCCGACGGCATTGGGCACTGAAGCTTTCTTT. Its translation: CASSPTALGTEAFF.

On this clonotype: Being one base from a much bigger clone, this may be a read error. The chain is built from TRBV12-3 or TRBV12-4 and TRBJ1-6; no definite D call. This CDR3 has 14 residues. V was pared by 6 bases and J by 5 bases, with 11 bases between. The CDR3 coding sequence is TGTGCCAGCAGGCGGGTGGCCGATAATTCACCCCTCCACTTT. Residues: CASRRVADNSPLHF.

This clonotype was detected ten times or more. The rearrangement links TRBV2 to TRBJ2-1; 10 nucleotides line up with TRBD2. Trimming at V came to 9 bases and at J to 3 bases, leaving 2 bases not matched to a gene. The CDR3 contains 13 residues. CDR1 SNHLY and CDR2 FYNNEI come from the germline V gene. Here the CDR3 DNA reads TGTGCCAGGGAGCGGGAGGGCTACAATGAGCAGTTCTTC. Translation gives CAREREGYNEQFF.

This clonotype was detected many times. CDR3 in amino acids: CSVGNLRFTDTQYF. The CDR3 DNA reads TGCAGCGTTGGGAATCTGCGCTTCACAGATACGCAGTATTTT. The chain recombines TRBV29-1 with TRBJ2-3; D not resolved. This CDR3 comprises 14 residues. Trimming pared 4 bases from V and 2 bases from J, leaving 13 bases between. Per germline, CDR1 SQVTM and CDR2 ANQGSEA.

The chain links TRBV5-5 to TRBJ1-5; 7 positions match TRBD1. This CDR3 comprises 14 residues. The V gene's germline CDR1 is SGHKS and CDR2 YYEKEE (reference sequence). Trimming cost V 2 bases and J 3 bases; bases outside gene matches: 2. CDR3 sequence reads: CASSFGQVNQPQHF. DNA for the CDR3: TGTGCCAGCAGCTTTGGACAGGTCAATCAGCCCCAGCATTTT.

This clonotype was counted at least ten times. The V gene is TRBV28, the J gene TRBJ1-1; D not certain. V dropped 8 bases and J dropped 3 bases, with 10 bases sitting between them. The CDR3 runs 12 residues. Germline CDR1 and CDR2: MDHEN and SYDVKM. The CDR3 here is CASAYSYTEAFF. The CDR3 region has the DNA TGTGCCAGCGCCTACAGCTACACTGAAGCTTTCTTT.

The chain links TRBV19 to TRBJ1-2; possible D gene TRBD1, 6 bases. V lost 5 bases and J lost 1, with 14 bases in between. This CDR3 contains 15 residues. Germline lookup yields CDR1 LNHDA and CDR2 SQIVND (reference sequence). The CDR3, as DNA: TGTGCCAGTAGTCGGACAGCTACTTTTAACTATGGCTACACCTTC. Its protein product is CASSRTATFNYGYTF.

This clonotype was observed a few times. The chain recombines TRBV27 with TRBJ2-7, with 11 bases lining up with TRBD2. The J segment lost 5 bases and the V segment lost 6 bases, leaving 9 bases of the junction unmatched. CDR3 size: 15 residues. Looked up from germline, CDR1 is MNHEY and CDR2 is SMNVEV (reference sequence). CDR3 sequence reads: CASRPTSGSLHEQYF. CDR3 sequence (DNA): TGTGCCAGCAGACCCACTAGCGGGAGTCTTCACGAGCAGTACTTC.

J is TRBJ1-5 and V is TRBV29-1, with TRBD1 matching 7 bases. Germline CDR1 and CDR2: SQVTM and ANQGSEA. With 7 bases clipped from V and 7 bases from J, the junction kept 7 bases outside the gene matches. The CDR3 is made up of 12 amino acids. The CDR3 is CSAGQVGQPQHF. Here the CDR3 DNA reads TGCAGCGCTGGACAGGTCGGCCAGCCCCAGCATTTT.

J is TRBJ2-1 and V is TRBV15; D is unclear. Germline CDR1 and CDR2: LNHNV and YYDKDF (reference sequence). There are 14 residues in the CDR3. V was cut by 2 bases and J by 9 bases, with 14 bases left in between. The CDR3 reads CATSRSALLGEQFF. The CDR3 DNA follows: TGTGCCACCAGCAGAAGCGCATTGTTAGGTGAGCAGTTCTTC.

This clonotype was picked up a small number of times. The chain employs TRBV6-1 and TRBJ2-1; TRBD2 might be the D (6 bases). V was shortened by 4 bases and J by 6 bases, with 16 bases between the two germline ends. Germline CDR1 and CDR2: MNHNS and SASEGT. The CDR3 is 15 amino acids. The CDR3 bases are TGTGCCAGCAGTGCACCGGGAGTCAGGACCAATGAGCAGTTCTTC. Translated, it gives CASSAPGVRTNEQFF.

The chain has TRBV6-1 and TRBJ2-5; D may be TRBD1 or TRBD2 (6 bases each). V gave up 0 bases and J gave up 2 bases, with 10 bases separating them. This CDR3 comprises 15 residues. Germline CDR1 reads MNHNS; CDR2 reads SASEGT. CDR3: CASSEAQGGQETQYF. CDR3 nucleotides: TGTGCCAGCAGTGAAGCGCAAGGGGGGCAAGAGACCCAGTACTTC.

This rearrangement joins TRBV7-2 to TRBJ1-1, with D tentatively TRBD1 (5 bases). V lost 8 bases and J lost 6, with 16 bases in between. The CDR3 sequence is 13 residues long. CDR1 and CDR2 (germline): SGHTA, FQGNSA. CDR3 loop: CASVRTGNAEAFF. CDR3 coding DNA: TGTGCCAGCGTACGAACAGGTAACGCTGAAGCTTTCTTT.

Many counts were recorded for this clonotype. The chain links TRBV15 to TRBJ2-7; D is perhaps TRBD1 or TRBD2 (5 bases each). The germline V and J ends were trimmed by 3 bases and 3 bases, with 21 bases remaining between them. The CDR3 contains 17 residues. The germline V gene has CDR1 LNHNV and CDR2 YYDKDF (reference sequence). Here the CDR3 DNA reads TGTGCCACCAGCAGTGGGGGAGAGACTGGACCATACTACGAGCAGTACTTC. It yields the protein CATSSGGETGPYYEQYF.

Only a few counts were recorded for this clonotype. The rearrangement joins TRBV19 to TRBJ2-5; 9 positions match TRBD1. J gave up 5 bases and V 4 bases, and 11 bases lay outside the gene matches. From germline, CDR1 is LNHDA and CDR2 SQIVND (reference sequence). The CDR3 has 16 residues. The CDR3 nucleotides are TGTGCCAGTAGTACTCGGGACAGGGATGGGACGGAGACCCAGTACTTC. Its protein is CASSTRDRDGTETQYF. Drawing the rest from reference TRBV19 and TRBJ2-5, the complete variable domain is DGGITQSPKYLFRKEGQNVTLSCEQNLNHDAMYWYRQDPGQGLRLIYYSQIVNDFQKGDIAEGYSVSREKKESFPLTVTSAQKNPTAFYLCASSTRDRDGTETQYFGPGTRLLVL.

This clonotype was detected only a few times. This sequence joins TRBV18 and TRBJ2-3; D is unresolved. Trimming removed 3 bases from V and 6 bases from J, with 7 bases in between. This CDR3 region has 12 residues. Germline-derived CDR1 and CDR2 are KGHSH and LQKENI. In DNA form, the CDR3 reads TGTGCCAGCTCACCTTTGGTGGATACGCAGTATTTT. It is translated as CASSPLVDTQYF.

In its sample, this clonotype was seen many times. The chain uses TRBV20-1 and TRBJ1-5; possible D gene TRBD1, 5 bases. This CDR3 is 15 amino acids long. V lost 3 bases to trimming and J lost 4 bases, with 16 bases between them. CDR1 is DFQATT and CDR2 is SNEGSKA in the germline V gene (reference sequence). CDR3 residues: CSARQGDWRNQPQHF. The CDR3 DNA reads as TGCAGTGCTAGGCAGGGAGATTGGAGGAATCAGCCCCAGCATTTT.

The chain recombines TRBV9 with TRBJ2-7; 9 bases fit TRBD1. CDR1 SGDLS and CDR2 YYNGEE come from the germline V gene. This CDR3 comprises 16 residues. J was trimmed by 6 bases and V by 0 bases; bases with no gene match: 10. The chain's CDR3 is CASSVAPGQGVGEQYF. The CDR3 nucleotides read TGTGCCAGCAGCGTAGCCCCGGGACAGGGTGTAGGCGAGCAGTACTTC.

Comment on this clonotype: An end of the junction does not agree with germline; a read error may underlie this. This rearrangement joins TRBV11-2 to TRBJ1-1; D remains unclear. The CDR3 totals 16 residues. CDR1 SGHAT and CDR2 FQNNGV come from the germline V gene. CDR3 bases: TGTGCCAGCAAGTTACGTGGGATTGGGGTGGATACTGAAGCTCTCTTT. This codes for CASKLRGIGVDTEALF.

This clonotype was counted at least ten times. The chain joins TRBV12-3 or TRBV12-4 to TRBJ2-7; 7 bases match TRBD2. CDR3 length: 14 residues. With 5 bases clipped from V and 3 bases from J, the junction kept 7 bases outside the gene matches. DNA of the CDR3: TGTGCCAGCAGTACCGGGACTATTCTCTACGAGCAGTACTTC. Its protein is CASSTGTILYEQYF.

This chain uses TRBV4-2 with TRBJ1-5; weak D call: TRBD1 (5 bases). This CDR3 comprises 15 residues. V lost 0 bases to trimming and J lost 5 bases, with 11 bases between them. CDR1 is LGHNA and CDR2 is YNFKEQ in the germline V gene. CDR3: CASSQEWIGDQPQHF. In nucleotides, the CDR3 is TGTGCCAGCAGCCAAGAATGGATAGGGGATCAGCCCCAGCATTTT.

This clonotype was counted between two and nine times. This chain uses TRBV29-1 with TRBJ2-7; TRBD2 agrees at 8 bases. The CDR3 sequence is 13 residues long. V shed 3 bases, J shed 3 bases, and the junction held 4 bases outside the gene matches. CDR1 and CDR2 from the germline V gene are SQVTM and ANQGSEA. CDR3 in amino acids: CSVDSSGSYEQYF. The DNA of the CDR3 is TGCAGCGTTGATTCCAGCGGGAGCTACGAGCAGTACTTC.

This clonotype occurred many times. The chain couples TRBV7-2 to TRBJ2-1; D gene ambiguous. This CDR3 is 15 amino acids long. Deletions cut 5 bases from V and 0 bases from J, with 11 bases between. The germline V gene encodes CDR1 SGHTA and CDR2 FQGNSA. The CDR3 DNA reads as TGTGCCAGCAGCCCCAGTTCTTCCTCCTACAATGAGCAGTTCTTC. Its protein product is CASSPSSSSYNEQFF.

J is TRBJ2-3 and V is TRBV7-2; 8 positions match TRBD2. CDR3 size: 15 residues. Germline loops: CDR1 SGHTA, CDR2 FQGNSA. The junction had 7 bases not matched to a gene; V was cut back by 6 bases and J by 2 bases. The CDR3 loop is CASRLLAGNTDTQYF. CDR3 nucleotide sequence: TGTGCCAGCAGACTCCTAGCGGGTAACACAGATACGCAGTATTTT.